This TCR beta chain was sequenced in a study of shared clonotypes between healthy human individuals. General study findings and limits: Several donors held 5% to 5.5% of naive CD4 clonotypes in common. The study sampled only blood, and tissue repertoires likely differ. Genetic and exposure-history diversity was limited by the small donor number.

TCRdb's copy holds only in-frame clones and misses some; the assay was immunoSEQ multiplex PCR. The table records about 2.4 million clones, roughly nine tenths of them present only once. CD45RA-negative memory and CD45RA+ naive subsets were split from the CD4+ cells. This clone was seen only a few times. As yet, its antigen is unknown. Trimming pared 3 bases from V and 7 bases from J, leaving 15 bases between. This CDR3 is 14 amino acids long. Germline loops: CDR1 SNHLY, CDR2 FYNNEI. The chain carries TRBV2 and TRBJ1-1; D possibly corresponds to TRBD1 (6 bases). Sequenced material: naive CD4+ T cells sorted from blood. Subset given: CD45RA+ positively selected. This TCR came from a young man in good health. CDR3 loop: CASSEFTGSSEAFF. CDR3 nucleotides: TGTGCCAGCAGTGAGTTCACAGGGTCAAGTGAAGCTTTCTTT.